The 3 T cell receptor beta chains below all came from one sample that was sequenced in a study of control samples from healthy donors and cancer patients. Clones were sequenced by immunoSEQ multiplex PCR, and TCRdb holds only the in-frame ones, with some missing. The sample includes some 79,000 clones, approximately 93% of them seen just once. Sequencing was performed on PBMCs. The source is a woman aged 40 to 50 with lung cancer.

V is TRBV5-4 and J is TRBJ1-1; D call uncertain. This CDR3 spans 14 amino acids. Germline V CDR1 and CDR2: SGHNT, YYREEE (reference sequence). Trimming cost V 5 bases and J 0 bases, with 11 bases left between them. In DNA form, the CDR3 reads TGTGCCAGCAGTCCCGGAGGCATGAACACTGAAGCTTTCTTT. Residues: CASSPGGMNTEAFF.

The gene calls are TRBV2 and TRBJ1-1; no reliable D call. There are 13 residues in the CDR3. V lost 3 bases to trimming and J lost 4 bases, with 9 bases between them. CDR1 SNHLY and CDR2 FYNNEI come from the germline V gene. The DNA for the CDR3 is TGTGCCAGCAGTGAGTGGGAGTCCACTGAAGCTTTCTTT. This gives the protein CASSEWESTEAFF.

The gene calls are TRBV27 and TRBJ1-4; D may be TRBD1 (6 bases). CDR1 is MNHEY, CDR2 SMNVEV, per germline (reference sequence). CDR3 size: 17 residues. V lost 0 bases to trimming and J lost 3 bases, with 14 bases between them. CDR3 region: CASSLSAGVVPNEKLFF. Written as DNA, the CDR3 is TGTGCCAGCAGTTTATCCGCAGGGGTCGTGCCTAATGAAAAACTGTTTTTT. Supplemented by reference TRBV27 and TRBJ1-4, the full variable domain reads EAQVTQNPRYLITVTGKKLTVTCSQNMNHEYMSWYRQDPGLGLRQIYYSMNVEVTDKGDVPEGYKVSRKEKRNFPLILESPSPNQTSLYFCASSLSAGVVPNEKLFFGSGTQLSVL.